These 9 T cell receptor beta chains share one sample of origin, sequenced in a study of CD8 T cells in Susac syndrome. cDNA came from roughly 0.53 to 1 ug RNA primed by random hexamers. Each CDR3 protein is one row after TCRdb ran MiXCR on the immunoSEQ multiplex PCR reads. The table includes 150,000 to 200,000 distinct CDR3 sequences, roughly 95% detected once. The sequenced sample was CD4+ T cells from PBMCs. Source of these receptors: a human donor in good health.

V is TRBV6-5 and J is TRBJ2-5; a possible D gene is TRBD1 (5 bases). Germline V gene sequence: CDR1 MNHEY, CDR2 SVGAGI. CDR3 length equals 16 residues. The V gene lost 0 bases and the J gene lost 1 base, with 12 bases spanning the gap. This CDR3 is CASSYSYFRAQETQYF. CDR3 nucleotide sequence: TGTGCCAGCAGTTACTCGTATTTCAGGGCCCAAGAGACCCAGTACTTC.

Written as DNA, the CDR3 is TGTGCCAGCAGTTTGATATACGGACAGGGGAAAGAAAAACTGTTTTTT. Its protein product is CASSLIYGQGKEKLFF. The V call is TRBV12-3 or TRBV12-4, the J call TRBJ1-4, with 9 bases fitting TRBD1. Trimming cost V 3 bases and J 8 bases; bases outside gene matches: 10. The CDR3 contains 16 residues.

The V call is TRBV6-5, the J call TRBJ2-3; D may be TRBD2 (5 bases). Germline lookup yields CDR1 MNHEY and CDR2 SVGAGI. Trimming took off 5 bases at V and 3 bases at J, with 9 bases between the two ends. The CDR3 contains 13 residues. In DNA, the CDR3 is TGTGCCAGCAGTGGACCGGGAACAGATACGCAGTATTTT. Protein product: CASSGPGTDTQYF.

The table lists this clonotype with a few counts. This chain uses TRBV29-1 with TRBJ2-7, with TRBD2 matching 7 bases. CDR1 and CDR2 (germline): SQVTM, ANQGSEA. The CDR3 has 12 residues. After removal of 6 bases from V and 2 bases from J, the junction contained 4 bases not matched to a gene. CDR3 sequence reads: CSVAGLTYEQYF. For the CDR3, the DNA is TGCAGCGTGGCGGGACTAACCTACGAGCAGTACTTC.

The rearrangement joins TRBV9 to TRBJ2-4; TRBD2 might be the D (6 bases). Per germline, CDR1 SGDLS and CDR2 YYNGEE. V was shortened by 3 bases and J by 1 base, with 14 bases between the two germline ends. The CDR3 covers 16 residues. The CDR3 DNA reads as TGTGCCAGCAGCGGGGGTGGAGGGGCGGCCAAAAACATTCAGTACTTC. This codes for CASSGGGGAAKNIQYF.

This chain links TRBV12-3 or TRBV12-4 with TRBJ1-1; D is unresolved. Trimming removed 7 bases at V and 1 base at J, with 19 bases between. The CDR3 extends over 16 amino acids. The DNA of the CDR3 is TGTGCCAGCACCTTAACGGGCGGGCGAACGAACACTGAAGCTTTCTTT. It is translated as CASTLTGGRTNTEAFF.

This chain joins TRBV9 and TRBJ2-2; TRBD2 matches at 10 bases. Germline V gene sequence: CDR1 SGDLS, CDR2 YYNGEE. This CDR3 has 15 amino acids. Trimming at V came to 2 bases and at J to 5 bases, leaving 3 bases not matched to a gene. This chain's CDR3 is CASSVSGGRTGELFF. The CDR3 coding sequence is TGTGCCAGCAGCGTTAGCGGGGGGAGGACCGGGGAGCTGTTTTTT. Together with reference TRBV9 and TRBJ2-2, the CDR3 gives the full variable domain: DSGVTQTPKHLITATGQRVTLRCSPRSGDLSVYWYQQSLDQGLQFLIQYYNGEERAKGNILERFSAQQFPDLHSELNLSSLELGDSALYFCASSVSGGRTGELFFGEGSRLTVL.

The CDR3 protein is CASSVASINTEAFF. CDR3 nucleotide sequence: TGTGCCAGCAGCGTAGCTTCGATCAACACTGAAGCTTTCTTT. This sequence joins TRBV9 and TRBJ1-1, with D unresolved. CDR1 is SGDLS and CDR2 is YYNGEE in the germline V gene. The CDR3 runs 14 residues. V dropped 0 bases and J dropped 2 bases, with 8 bases sitting between them.

The V gene is TRBV3-1, the J gene TRBJ1-1, with D possibly being TRBD1 (5 bases). Trimming pared 1 base from V and 6 bases from J, leaving 9 bases between. Germline loops: CDR1 LGHDT, CDR2 YNNKEL (reference sequence). The CDR3 is made up of 13 amino acids. This CDR3 is CASSQGTGAEAFF. CDR3 nucleotides: TGTGCCAGCAGCCAAGGGACGGGGGCTGAAGCTTTCTTT. The full variable domain, rest sourced from reference TRBV3-1 and TRBJ1-1, is DTAVSQTPKYLVTQMGNDKSIKCEQNLGHDTMYWYKQDSKKFLKIMFSYNNKELIINETVPNRFSPKSPDKAHLNLHINSLELGDSAVYFCASSQGTGAEAFFGQGTRLTVV.